This T cell receptor beta chain was captured in a study of control samples from healthy donors and cancer patients. In germline, CDR1 is LNHNV, CDR2 YYDKDF (reference sequence). After removal of 2 bases from V and 6 bases from J, the junction contained 9 bases not matched to a gene. The CDR3 spans 16 residues. Using immunoSEQ multiplex PCR, the repertoire was profiled, and TCRdb retains in-frame clones only, with some absent. There are 68,000 or so clones in the sample; under 85% occur only once, and around a sixth lies in the top ten. This TCR came from a man aged 55-75 years in good health. Sequences were obtained from blood. The chain employs TRBV15 and TRBJ2-1, with TRBD2 matching 8 bases. The chain's CDR3 is CATSRTGTRGSNEQFF. The CDR3 DNA reads TGTGCCACCAGCAGAACCGGGACTAGAGGGTCCAATGAGCAGTTCTTC. Supplemented by reference TRBV15 and TRBJ2-1, the full variable domain reads DAMVIQNPRYQVTQFGKPVTLSCSQTLNHNVMYWYQQKSSQAPKLLFHYYDKDFNNEADTPDNFQSRRPNTSFCFLDIRSPGLGDTAMYLCATSRTGTRGSNEQFFGPGTRLTVL.